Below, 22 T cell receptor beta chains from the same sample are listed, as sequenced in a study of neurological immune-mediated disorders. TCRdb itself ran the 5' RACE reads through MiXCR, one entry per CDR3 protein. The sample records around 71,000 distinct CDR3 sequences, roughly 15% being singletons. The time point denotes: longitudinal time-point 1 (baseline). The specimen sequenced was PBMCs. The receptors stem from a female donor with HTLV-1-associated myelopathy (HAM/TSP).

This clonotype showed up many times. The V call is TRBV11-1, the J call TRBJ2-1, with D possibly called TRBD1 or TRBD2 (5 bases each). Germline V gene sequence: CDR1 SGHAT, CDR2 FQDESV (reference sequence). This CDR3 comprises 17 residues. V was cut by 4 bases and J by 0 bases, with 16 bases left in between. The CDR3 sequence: CASSSAGTYPSYNEQFF. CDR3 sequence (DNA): TGTGCCAGCAGCTCCGCAGGGACCTACCCCTCCTACAATGAGCAGTTCTTC.

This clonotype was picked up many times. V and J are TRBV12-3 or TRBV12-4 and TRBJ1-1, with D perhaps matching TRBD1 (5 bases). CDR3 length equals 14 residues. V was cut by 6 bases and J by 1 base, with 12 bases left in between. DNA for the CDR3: TGTGCCAGCAGCCCGACAGCAAAGAACACTGAAGCTTTCTTT. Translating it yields CASSPTAKNTEAFF.

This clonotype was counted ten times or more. CDR3 protein: CSARDWLAGEQYF. The CDR3 DNA reads as TGCAGTGCTAGAGATTGGCTTGCAGGCGAGCAGTACTTC. This chain uses TRBV20-1 with TRBJ2-7; the D is unclear. The CDR3 is 13 amino acids. Germline assignment: CDR1 DFQATT and CDR2 SNEGSKA (reference sequence). Trimming shortened V by 0 bases and J by 6 bases, and 12 bases separated the two germline ends.

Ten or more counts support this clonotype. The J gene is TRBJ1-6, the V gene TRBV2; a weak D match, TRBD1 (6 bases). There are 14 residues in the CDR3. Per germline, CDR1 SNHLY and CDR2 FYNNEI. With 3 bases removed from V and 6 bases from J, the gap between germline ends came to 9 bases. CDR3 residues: CASSDEQGNSPLHF. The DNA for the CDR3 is TGTGCCAGCAGTGACGAACAGGGTAATTCACCCCTCCACTTT.

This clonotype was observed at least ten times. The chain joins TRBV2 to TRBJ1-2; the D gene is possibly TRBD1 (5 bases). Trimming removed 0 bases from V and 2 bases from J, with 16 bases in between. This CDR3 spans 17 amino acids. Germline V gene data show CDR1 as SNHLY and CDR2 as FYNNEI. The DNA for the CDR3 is TGTGCCAGCAGTGAAGCGCTTCGCGGGACGGGGAACTATGGCTACACCTTC. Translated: CASSEALRGTGNYGYTF.

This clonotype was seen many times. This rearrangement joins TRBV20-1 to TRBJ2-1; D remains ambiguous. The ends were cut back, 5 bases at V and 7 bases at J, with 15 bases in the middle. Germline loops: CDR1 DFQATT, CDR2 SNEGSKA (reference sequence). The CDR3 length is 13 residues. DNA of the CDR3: TGCAGTGCTGGGCAAAGGTCTACGAATGAGCAGTTCTTC. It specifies CSAGQRSTNEQFF.

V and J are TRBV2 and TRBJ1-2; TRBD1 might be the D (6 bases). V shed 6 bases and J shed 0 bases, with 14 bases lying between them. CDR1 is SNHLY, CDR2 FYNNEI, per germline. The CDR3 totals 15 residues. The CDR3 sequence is CASRSSGQPNYGYTF. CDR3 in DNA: TGTGCCAGCAGATCCTCTGGACAGCCTAACTATGGCTACACCTTC.

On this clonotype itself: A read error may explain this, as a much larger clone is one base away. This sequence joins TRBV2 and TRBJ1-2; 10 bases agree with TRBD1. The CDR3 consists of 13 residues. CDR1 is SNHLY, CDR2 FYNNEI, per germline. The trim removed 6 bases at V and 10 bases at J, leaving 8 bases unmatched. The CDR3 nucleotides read TGTGCCAGCAGGGCCGGGACAGGGGAAGTCTACACCTTC. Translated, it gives CASRAGTGEVYTF.

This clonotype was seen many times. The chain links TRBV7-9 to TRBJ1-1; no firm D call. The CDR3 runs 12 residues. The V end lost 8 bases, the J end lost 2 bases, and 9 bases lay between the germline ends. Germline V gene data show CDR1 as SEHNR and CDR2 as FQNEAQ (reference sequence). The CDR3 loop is CASLDFNTEAFF. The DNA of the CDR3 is TGTGCCAGCCTGGACTTTAACACTGAAGCTTTCTTT.

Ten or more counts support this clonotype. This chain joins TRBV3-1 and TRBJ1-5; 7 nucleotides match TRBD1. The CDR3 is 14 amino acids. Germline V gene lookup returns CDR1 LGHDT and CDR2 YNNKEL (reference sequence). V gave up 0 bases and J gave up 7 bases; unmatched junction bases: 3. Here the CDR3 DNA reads TGTGCCAGCAGCCAAGAAGGGGGCCGACAGCCCCAGCATTTT. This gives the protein CASSQEGGRQPQHF. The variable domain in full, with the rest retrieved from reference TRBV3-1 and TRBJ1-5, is DTAVSQTPKYLVTQMGNDKSIKCEQNLGHDTMYWYKQDSKKFLKIMFSYNNKELIINETVPNRFSPKSPDKAHLNLHINSLELGDSAVYFCASSQEGGRQPQHFGDGTRLSIL.

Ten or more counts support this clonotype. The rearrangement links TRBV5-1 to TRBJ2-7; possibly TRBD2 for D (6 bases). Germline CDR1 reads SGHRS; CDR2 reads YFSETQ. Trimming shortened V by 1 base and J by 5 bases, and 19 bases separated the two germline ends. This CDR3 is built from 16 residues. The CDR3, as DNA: TGCGCCAGCAGCTTGTTACTTGTTTCGGGGGACCACGAGCAGTACTTC. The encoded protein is CASSLLLVSGDHEQYF.

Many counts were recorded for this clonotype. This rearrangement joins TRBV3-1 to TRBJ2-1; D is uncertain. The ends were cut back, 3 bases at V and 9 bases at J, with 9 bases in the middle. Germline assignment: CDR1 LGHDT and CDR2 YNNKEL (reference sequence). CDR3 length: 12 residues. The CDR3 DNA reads TGTGCCAGCAGCCAGAGTAGAGGTGAGCAGTTCTTC. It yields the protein CASSQSRGEQFF.

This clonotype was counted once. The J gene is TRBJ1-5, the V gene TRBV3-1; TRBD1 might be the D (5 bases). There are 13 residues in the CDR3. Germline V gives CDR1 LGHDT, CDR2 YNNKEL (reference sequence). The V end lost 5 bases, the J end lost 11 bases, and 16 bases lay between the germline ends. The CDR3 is CASSYNRISAQHF. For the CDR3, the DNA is TGTGCCAGCAGCTATAACAGGATTTCGGCCCAGCATTTT. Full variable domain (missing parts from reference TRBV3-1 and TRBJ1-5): DTAVSQTPKYLVTQMGNDKSIKCEQNLGHDTMYWYKQDSKKFLKIMFSYNNKELIINETVPNRFSPKSPDKAHLNLHINSLELGDSAVYFCASSYNRISAQHFGDGTRLSIL.

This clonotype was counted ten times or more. This CDR3 is CASSQENRRNPHGYTF. The CDR3 DNA sequence: TGCGCCAGCAGCCAAGAAAATCGGCGAAATCCCCATGGCTACACCTTC. The chain carries TRBV4-1 and TRBJ1-2; D remains unclear. V dropped 0 bases and J dropped 6 bases, with 17 bases sitting between them. Germline assignment: CDR1 MGHRA and CDR2 YSYEKL. The CDR3 loop spans 16 amino acids.

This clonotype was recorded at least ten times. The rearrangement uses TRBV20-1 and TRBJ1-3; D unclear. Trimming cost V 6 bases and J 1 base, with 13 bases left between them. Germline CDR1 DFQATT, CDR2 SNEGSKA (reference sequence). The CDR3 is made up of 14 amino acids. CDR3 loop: CSAPSRDSGNTIYF. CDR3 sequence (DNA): TGCAGTGCCCCCTCCAGAGATTCTGGAAACACCATATATTTT.

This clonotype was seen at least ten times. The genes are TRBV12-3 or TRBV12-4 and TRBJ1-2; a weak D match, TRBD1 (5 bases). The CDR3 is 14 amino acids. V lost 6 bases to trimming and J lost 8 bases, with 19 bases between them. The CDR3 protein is CASRLPGGIRGYTF. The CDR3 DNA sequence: TGTGCCAGCAGACTTCCGGGGGGGATCCGGGGCTACACCTTC.

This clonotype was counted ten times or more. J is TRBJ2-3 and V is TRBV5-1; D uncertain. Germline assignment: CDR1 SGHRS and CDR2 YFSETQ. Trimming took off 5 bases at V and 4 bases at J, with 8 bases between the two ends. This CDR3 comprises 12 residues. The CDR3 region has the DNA TGCGCCAGCAGAGAACTCGCAGATACGCAGTATTTT. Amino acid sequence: CASRELADTQYF.

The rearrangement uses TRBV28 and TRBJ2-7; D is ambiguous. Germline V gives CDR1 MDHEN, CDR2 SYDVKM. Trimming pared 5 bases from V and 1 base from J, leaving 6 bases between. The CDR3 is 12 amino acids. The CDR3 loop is CASSRQSYEQYF. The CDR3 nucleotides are TGTGCCAGCAGTCGCCAGTCCTACGAGCAGTACTTC.

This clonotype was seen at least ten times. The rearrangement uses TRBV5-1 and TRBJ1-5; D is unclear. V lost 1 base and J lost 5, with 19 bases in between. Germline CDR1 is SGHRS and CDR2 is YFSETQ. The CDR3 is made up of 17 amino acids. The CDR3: CASSLSTSVEVDQPQHF. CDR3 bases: TGCGCCAGCAGCTTGAGTACGTCGGTAGAGGTCGATCAGCCCCAGCATTTT.

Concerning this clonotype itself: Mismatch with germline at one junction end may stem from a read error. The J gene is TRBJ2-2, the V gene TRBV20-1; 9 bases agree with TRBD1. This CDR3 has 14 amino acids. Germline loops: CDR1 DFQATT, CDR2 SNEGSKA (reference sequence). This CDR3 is CNARGTGNIGELFF. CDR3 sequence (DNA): TGCAATGCTAGAGGGACAGGGAACATCGGGGAGCTGTTTTTT.

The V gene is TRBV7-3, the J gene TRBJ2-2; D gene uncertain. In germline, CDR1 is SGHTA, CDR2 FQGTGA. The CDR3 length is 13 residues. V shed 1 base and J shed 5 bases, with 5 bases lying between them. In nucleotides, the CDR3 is TGTGCCAGCAGCTTAATTGGAACCGGGGAGCTGTTTTTT. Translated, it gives CASSLIGTGELFF.

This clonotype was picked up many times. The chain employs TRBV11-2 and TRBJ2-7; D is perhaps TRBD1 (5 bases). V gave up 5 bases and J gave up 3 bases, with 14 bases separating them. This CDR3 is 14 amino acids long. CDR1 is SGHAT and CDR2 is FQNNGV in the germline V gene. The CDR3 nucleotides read TGTGCCAGCAGCGCGCACCCACAGGTCTACGAGCAGTACTTC. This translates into CASSAHPQVYEQYF.